These 18 T cell receptor beta chains came from one sample sequenced in a study of blood T cell repertoires in COVID-19. Using immunoSEQ multiplex PCR, the repertoire was profiled, and TCRdb retains in-frame clones only, with some absent. The table lists approximately 250,000 clones, 75% to 85% of them singletons. The specimen was peripheral blood. These receptors all come from a man aged 40-49 years who had recovered from COVID-19.

CDR3 in amino acids: CASSHQTGPRYEQYF. For the CDR3, the DNA is TGCGCCAGCAGCCATCAGACAGGGCCCCGCTACGAGCAGTACTTC. The chain is built from TRBV4-1 and TRBJ2-7; 7 bases match TRBD1. CDR1 is MGHRA and CDR2 is YSYEKL in the germline V gene. This CDR3 is 15 amino acids long. Trimming removed 3 bases from V and 3 bases from J; junction bases left unmatched: 8.

This chain joins TRBV5-1 and TRBJ1-1; 9 bases map to TRBD1. CDR1 is SGHRS and CDR2 is YFSETQ in the germline V gene. The V segment lost 3 bases and the J segment 5 bases; nucleotides outside the gene matches: 8. This CDR3 is built from 15 residues. The CDR3 DNA is TGCGCCAGCAGCTCCCAGACAGGGGGAGGTACTGAAGCTTTCTTT. This translates into CASSSQTGGGTEAFF. Variable domain in full (rest from reference TRBV5-1 and TRBJ1-1): KAGVTQTPRYLIKTRGQQVTLSCSPISGHRSVSWYQQTPGQGLQFLFEYFSETQRNKGNFPGRFSGRQFSNSRSEMNVSTLELGDSALYLCASSSQTGGGTEAFFGQGTRLTVV.

This rearrangement joins TRBV11-3 to TRBJ2-7; D gene unclear. CDR1 and CDR2 (germline): SGHNT, YENEEA. This CDR3 is 14 amino acids long. V was pared by 4 bases and J by 1 base, with 11 bases between. The CDR3 is CASSSSTVSYEQYF. The CDR3 DNA follows: TGTGCCAGCAGCTCCTCGACTGTGTCCTACGAGCAGTACTTC.

The chain is built from TRBV5-1 and TRBJ1-2; 8 bases line up with TRBD1. The germline CDR1 and CDR2 sequences are SGHRS and YFSETQ. This CDR3 comprises 14 residues. V was clipped by 2 bases and J by 6 bases; unmatched bases: 6. The CDR3 region has the DNA TGCGCCAGCAGCTTTATCGGGACAGGACATGGCTACACCTTC. As protein: CASSFIGTGHGYTF.

The chain carries TRBV4-3 and TRBJ1-2, with TRBD1 matching 7 bases. Germline CDR1 is LGHNA and CDR2 is YSLEER. J lost 2 bases, V lost 3 bases, and 3 bases had no gene match. The CDR3 consists of 14 residues. CDR3 amino acids: CASSQLGQNYGYTF. In DNA, the CDR3 is TGCGCCAGCAGCCAGCTGGGACAGAACTATGGCTACACCTTC.

This clone has a single count. V usage is TRBV11-3 and J usage is TRBJ1-4, with TRBD1 as a possible D gene (5 bases). Germline V lookup: CDR1 SGHNT, CDR2 YENEEA. The CDR3 spans 11 residues. Trimming took off 5 bases at V and 8 bases at J, with 6 bases between the two ends. CDR3 amino acids: CASSGGEKLFF. CDR3 nucleotide sequence: TGTGCCAGCAGCGGGGGGGAAAAACTGTTTTTT.

The genes are TRBV6-5 and TRBJ2-2; a possible D gene is TRBD1 (6 bases). Germline V gives CDR1 MNHEY, CDR2 SVGAGI. The CDR3 spans 16 residues. The V and J ends lost 2 bases and 0 bases respectively, with 10 bases between them. CDR3 bases: TGTGCCAGCAGTTACATTCAGGGGCCGAACACCGGGGAGCTGTTTTTT. This gives the protein CASSYIQGPNTGELFF.

The chain links TRBV6-2 or TRBV6-3 to TRBJ2-2; TRBD2 matches at 7 bases. CDR3 length: 17 residues. Germline V CDR1 and CDR2: MNHEY, SVGEGT. The junction had 14 bases not matched to a gene; V was cut back by 5 bases and J by 5 bases. The CDR3 nucleotides read TGTGCCAGCAGTCCCCGACTAGCTCCGAGTCATACCGGGGAGCTGTTTTTT. Its protein product is CASSPRLAPSHTGELFF.

The J gene is TRBJ1-3, the V gene TRBV5-1; D unclear. The length of the CDR3 is 16 residues. Germline lookup yields CDR1 SGHRS and CDR2 YFSETQ. The ends were cut back, 4 bases at V and 1 base at J, with 15 bases in the middle. CDR3 DNA sequence: TGCGCCAGCAGCACCTCCGACCCGCGGTCTGGAAACACCATATATTTT. Translated: CASSTSDPRSGNTIYF.

The chain carries TRBV29-1 and TRBJ2-7, with 10 bases fitting TRBD1. Trimming at V came to 6 bases and at J to 6 bases, leaving 8 bases not matched to a gene. In germline, CDR1 is SQVTM, CDR2 ANQGSEA. The CDR3 extends over 13 amino acids. CDR3 amino acids: CSVESTGGLEQYF. As DNA, the CDR3 is TGCAGCGTAGAATCGACAGGGGGCCTCGAGCAGTACTTC.

The chain is built from TRBV3-1 (or the pseudogene TRBV3-2) and TRBJ2-6; D is possibly TRBD1 (5 bases). V was shortened by 7 bases and J by 6 bases, with 31 bases between the two germline ends. The CDR3 spans 20 residues. The V gene's germline CDR1 is LGHDT and CDR2 YNNKEL (reference sequence). CDR3 sequence reads: CASTPAGSGQNSGAANVLTF. In DNA form, the CDR3 reads TGTGCCAGCACCCCTGCAGGTTCGGGCCAAAACTCTGGGGCGGCCAACGTCCTGACTTTC.

The rearrangement joins TRBV7-6 to TRBJ2-7; D possibly corresponds to TRBD2 (6 bases). Per the germline V gene, CDR1 is SGHVS and CDR2 is FNYEAQ. There are 14 residues in the CDR3. V lost 1 base to trimming and J lost 3 bases, with 10 bases between them. The chain's CDR3 is CASSLGGADYEQYF. CDR3 coding DNA: TGTGCCAGCAGCTTAGGCGGGGCAGACTACGAGCAGTACTTC.

The chain combines TRBV19 with TRBJ2-7; TRBD2 aligns across 7 bases. Germline CDR1 reads LNHDA; CDR2 reads SQIVND (reference sequence). The CDR3 covers 13 residues. V gave up 4 bases and J gave up 1 base; unmatched junction bases: 1. The CDR3 region has the DNA TGTGCCAGTAGTAGGGACTATTCCTACGAGCAGTACTTC. Its protein is CASSRDYSYEQYF.

This clone occurred once. The chain recombines TRBV5-1 with TRBJ1-3; TRBD1 is a possible D gene (5 bases). The V and J ends lost 2 bases and 1 base respectively, with 16 bases between them. This CDR3 has 17 amino acids. Per the germline V gene, CDR1 is SGHRS and CDR2 is YFSETQ. CDR3 coding DNA: TGCGCCAGCAGCTTAGATCAGGGCAGTTGGTCTGGAAACACCATATATTTT. Translating it yields CASSLDQGSWSGNTIYF.

The chain couples TRBV3-1 (or the pseudogene TRBV3-2) to TRBJ2-7; 8 nucleotides line up with TRBD2. Per the germline V gene, CDR1 is LGHDT and CDR2 is YNNKEL (reference sequence). J gave up 8 bases and V 4 bases, and 10 bases lay outside the gene matches. The CDR3 totals 14 residues. CDR3 sequence reads: CASSPQAGAGKQYF. Written as DNA, the CDR3 is TGTGCCAGCAGCCCCCAAGCGGGAGCAGGCAAGCAGTACTTC.

This clone has a single count. The chain employs TRBV19 and TRBJ1-1, with D maybe TRBD1 (6 bases). V was cut by 5 bases and J by 0 bases, with 10 bases left in between. CDR1 and CDR2 (germline): LNHDA, SQIVND (reference sequence). This CDR3 is 14 amino acids long. The CDR3 spells CASSWDIMNTEAFF. The CDR3 nucleotides are TGTGCCAGTAGTTGGGACATTATGAACACTGAAGCTTTCTTT. The full variable domain, rest sourced from reference TRBV19 and TRBJ1-1, is DGGITQSPKYLFRKEGQNVTLSCEQNLNHDAMYWYRQDPGQGLRLIYYSQIVNDFQKGDIAEGYSVSREKKESFPLTVTSAQKNPTAFYLCASSWDIMNTEAFFGQGTRLTVV.

The DNA for the CDR3 is TGTGCCAGCAGCGTAGCTTTAGGGACAGGTGCCGTAGAAGAGACCCAGTACTTC. It codes for CASSVALGTGAVEETQYF. This chain connects TRBV9 to TRBJ2-5; 8 bases match TRBD1. Germline V CDR1 and CDR2: SGDLS, YYNGEE. The CDR3 consists of 18 residues. The J segment lost 3 bases and the V segment lost 0 bases, leaving 13 bases of the junction unmatched.

The rearrangement links TRBV21-1 to TRBJ2-5; TRBD2 is the table's D call, not checked against the DNA. TRBV21-1 is recorded as a pseudogene. The CDR3 is 16 amino acids. The CDR3 reads CASSKRTILLQETQYF. Written as DNA, the CDR3 is TGTGCCAGCAGCAAAAGGACTATTTTATTACAAGAGACCCAGTACTTC.